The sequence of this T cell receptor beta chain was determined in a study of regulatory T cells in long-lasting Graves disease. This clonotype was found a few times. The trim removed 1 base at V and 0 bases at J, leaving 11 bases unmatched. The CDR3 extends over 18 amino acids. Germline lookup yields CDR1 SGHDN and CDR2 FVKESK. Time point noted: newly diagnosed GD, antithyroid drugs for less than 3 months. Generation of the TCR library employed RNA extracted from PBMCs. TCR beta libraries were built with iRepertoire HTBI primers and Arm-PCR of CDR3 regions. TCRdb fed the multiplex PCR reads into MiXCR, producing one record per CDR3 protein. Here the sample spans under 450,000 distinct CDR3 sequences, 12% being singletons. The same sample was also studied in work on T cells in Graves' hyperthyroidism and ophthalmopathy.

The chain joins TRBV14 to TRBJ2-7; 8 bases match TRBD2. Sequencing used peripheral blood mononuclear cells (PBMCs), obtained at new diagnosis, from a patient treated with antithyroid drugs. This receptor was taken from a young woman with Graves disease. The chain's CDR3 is CASSQGAGGHPPSYEQYV. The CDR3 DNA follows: TGTGCCAGCAGCCAAGGGGCGGGGGGCCACCCTCCCTCCTACGAGCAGTACGTC.